Below, 18 T cell receptor beta chains from the same sample are listed, as sequenced in a study of T cells expressing NK-cell markers. With the 5' RACE reads reprocessed, TCRdb shows one record per CDR3 protein and no DNA. The record lists roughly 390,000 distinct CDR3 sequences, of which the ten most abundant hold approximately 11%. Sequenced material: blood T cells: a sorted CD56 or NKG2C T cell subset, CD4+ or CD8+ T cells, or bulk PBMC T cells (not recorded which). Receptors originate from a woman in her 50s in good health.

The J gene is TRBJ1-2, the V gene TRBV3-1; no DNA is available, so the TRBD1 call from TCRdb remains unchecked. The V gene's germline CDR1 is LGHDT and CDR2 YNNKEL (reference sequence). The CDR3 runs to 18 residues. CDR3 protein: CASSQTWTLQGELYGYTF.

The chain has TRBV12-3 or TRBV12-4 and TRBJ2-1; TCRdb gives TRBD2 as the D gene, but with no DNA this cannot be confirmed. The CDR3 covers 19 residues. This CDR3 is CASSFLASLAGRLYNEQFF.

The chain recombines TRBV12-3 or TRBV12-4 with TRBJ1-2; the D gene TCRdb calls, TRBD1, cannot be checked with no DNA. This CDR3 spans 13 amino acids. CDR3 residues: CASSPDRGYGYTF.

This chain uses TRBV9 with TRBJ1-1; TCRdb's D call of TRBD1 is untestable without DNA. Germline V gene data show CDR1 as SGDLS and CDR2 as YYNGEE. The CDR3 totals 15 residues. The CDR3 spells CASSGGTGRGLEAFF. Drawing the rest from reference TRBV9 and TRBJ1-1, the complete variable domain is DSGVTQTPKHLITATGQRVTLRCSPRSGDLSVYWYQQSLDQGLQFLIQYYNGEERAKGNILERFSAQQFPDLHSELNLSSLELGDSALYFCASSGGTGRGLEAFFGQGTRLTVV.

The V and J genes are TRBV20-1 and TRBJ2-5; lacking DNA, the TRBD2 call made by TCRdb goes unchecked. The CDR3 has 14 residues. Germline-derived CDR1 and CDR2 are DFQATT and SNEGSKA (reference sequence). The CDR3 loop reads CSVQAGVGGETQYF.

The V call is TRBV7-9, the J call TRBJ2-3; TCRdb lists TRBD2, though no DNA is available to test this call. The CDR3 extends over 18 amino acids. Germline-derived CDR1 and CDR2 are SEHNR and FQNEAQ (reference sequence). The CDR3 loop is CASTRGPSGDMFTDTQYF.

The chain employs TRBV20-1 and TRBJ2-2; TCRdb indicates TRBD1, and absent DNA this call remains unverified. Germline lookup yields CDR1 DFQATT and CDR2 SNEGSKA (reference sequence). This CDR3 comprises 14 residues. This CDR3 is CSARLQGASGELFF.

The rearrangement uses TRBV19 and TRBJ1-2; as DNA is missing, the TRBD1 call by TCRdb cannot be tested. Looked up from germline, CDR1 is LNHDA and CDR2 is SQIVND (reference sequence). This CDR3 is 16 amino acids long. The CDR3 sequence: CASSILGTGEEYGYTF.

The genes are TRBV3-1 and TRBJ2-1; TCRdb's D gene call, TRBD1, goes unchecked for lack of DNA. The CDR3 extends over 15 amino acids. The V gene's germline CDR1 is LGHDT and CDR2 YNNKEL (reference sequence). The CDR3 is CASSQFGTEYNEQFF.

This chain connects TRBV24-1 to TRBJ2-5. Germline CDR1 and CDR2: KGHDR and SFDVKD. The CDR3 is made up of 13 amino acids. The chain's CDR3 is CATSDSVTETQYF.

V is TRBV12-3 or TRBV12-4 and J is TRBJ2-2. The CDR3 runs to 15 residues. The CDR3 spells CASSLSAGNTGELFF.

This rearrangement joins TRBV5-1 to TRBJ2-7; TCRdb's D call of TRBD1 is untestable without DNA. Germline values: CDR1 SGHRS, CDR2 YFSETQ. There are 15 residues in the CDR3. The CDR3 protein is CASSLEQGAAYEQYF.

The genes are TRBV12-3 or TRBV12-4 and TRBJ2-5. The length of the CDR3 is 15 residues. This chain's CDR3 is CASSFNELDQETQYF.

The V call is TRBV4-2, the J call TRBJ2-3; TCRdb names TRBD2, which stays unverified in the absence of DNA. The CDR3 is 15 residues long. Germline lookup yields CDR1 LGHNA and CDR2 YNFKEQ. This CDR3 is CASSVSGSEADTQYF.

J is TRBJ2-5 and V is TRBV11-2; without DNA, the TCRdb call of TRBD1 cannot be checked. Germline V gene lookup returns CDR1 SGHAT and CDR2 FQNNGV. The CDR3 consists of 20 residues. The CDR3 spells CASSSYGTGTGGVGQETQYF.

CDR3 region: CASSQDRQGQTPYEQYF. The gene calls are TRBV4-2 and TRBJ2-7; without DNA, the TCRdb call of TRBD1 cannot be checked. The CDR3 runs to 17 residues. Germline V gives CDR1 LGHNA, CDR2 YNFKEQ.

V gene TRBV6-5 combines with J gene TRBJ2-2. The germline CDR1 and CDR2 sequences are MNHEY and SVGAGI. The CDR3 contains 12 residues. The CDR3 spells CASRYSTGELFF.

The CDR3 here is CASSLTGDSGNTIYF. V and J are TRBV6-5 and TRBJ1-3; with no DNA, the TCRdb D assignment of TRBD1 cannot be verified. The CDR3 length is 15 residues. Per the germline V gene, CDR1 is MNHEY and CDR2 is SVGAGI.